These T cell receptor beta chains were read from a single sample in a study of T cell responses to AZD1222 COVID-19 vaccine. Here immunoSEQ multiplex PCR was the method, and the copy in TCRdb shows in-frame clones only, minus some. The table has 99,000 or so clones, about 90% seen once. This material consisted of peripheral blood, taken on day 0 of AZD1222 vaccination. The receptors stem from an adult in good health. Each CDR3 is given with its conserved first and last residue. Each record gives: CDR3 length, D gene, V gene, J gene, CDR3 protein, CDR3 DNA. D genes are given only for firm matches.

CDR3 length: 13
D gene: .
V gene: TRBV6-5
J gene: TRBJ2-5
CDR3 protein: CASIRTAQETQYF
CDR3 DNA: TGTGCCAGCATTAGGACGGCTCAAGAGACCCAGTACTTC

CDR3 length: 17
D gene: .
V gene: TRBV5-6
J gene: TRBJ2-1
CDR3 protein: CASSLSGGGRPWDEQFF
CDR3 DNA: TGTGCCAGCAGCCTTAGCGGAGGAGGTAGGCCCTGGGATGAGCAGTTCTTC

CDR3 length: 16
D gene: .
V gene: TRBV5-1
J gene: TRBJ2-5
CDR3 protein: CASSLAVVRGQETQYF
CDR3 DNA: TGCGCCAGCAGCTTGGCCGTGGTCCGGGGCCAAGAGACCCAGTACTTC

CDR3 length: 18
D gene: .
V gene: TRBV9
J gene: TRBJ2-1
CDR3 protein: CASSPPPRPGAGRNEQFF
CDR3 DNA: TGTGCCAGCAGCCCTCCGCCACGACCTGGGGCCGGACGCAATGAGCAGTTCTTC

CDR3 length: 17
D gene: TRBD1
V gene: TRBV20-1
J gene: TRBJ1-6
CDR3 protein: CSASDRGRGVRNSPLHF
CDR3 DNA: TGCAGTGCTAGTGACAGGGGGCGGGGAGTAAGGAATTCACCCCTCCACTTT

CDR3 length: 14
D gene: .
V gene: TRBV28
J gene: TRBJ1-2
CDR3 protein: CASSLDGVNYGYTF
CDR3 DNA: TGTGCCAGCAGTTTAGACGGCGTTAACTATGGCTACACCTTC

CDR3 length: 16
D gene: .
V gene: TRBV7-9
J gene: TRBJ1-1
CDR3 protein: CASSLALQATNTEAFF
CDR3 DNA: TGTGCCAGCAGCTTAGCTCTCCAGGCGACCAACACTGAAGCTTTCTTT

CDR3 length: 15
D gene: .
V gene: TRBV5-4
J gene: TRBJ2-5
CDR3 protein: CASSLAADGGRLLDF
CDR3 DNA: TGTGCCAGCTCCCTGGCGGCGGATGGGGGGCGGCTTCTTGACTTC

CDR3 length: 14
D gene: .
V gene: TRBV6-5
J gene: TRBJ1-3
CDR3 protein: CASSSRLGPNTIYF
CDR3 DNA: TGTGCCAGCAGTTCCCGTCTGGGGCCAAACACCATATATTTT

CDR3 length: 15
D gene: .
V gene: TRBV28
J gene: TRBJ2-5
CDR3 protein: CASSLYRDLQETQYF
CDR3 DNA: TGTGCCAGCAGTTTGTATCGGGATCTGCAAGAGACCCAGTACTTC

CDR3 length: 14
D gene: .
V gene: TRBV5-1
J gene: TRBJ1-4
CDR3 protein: CASSLTVHNEKLFF
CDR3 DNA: TGCGCCAGCAGCCTAACAGTTCATAATGAAAAACTGTTTTTT

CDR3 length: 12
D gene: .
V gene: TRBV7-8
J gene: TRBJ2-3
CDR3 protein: CASSPSTDTQYF
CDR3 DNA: TGTGCCAGCAGCCCTAGCACAGATACGCAGTATTTT

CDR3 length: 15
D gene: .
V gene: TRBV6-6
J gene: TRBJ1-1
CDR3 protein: CASSHPAVGNTEAFF
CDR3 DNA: TGTGCCAGCAGTCACCCGGCGGTAGGCAACACTGAAGCTTTCTTT

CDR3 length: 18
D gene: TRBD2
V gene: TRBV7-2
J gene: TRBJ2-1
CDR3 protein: CATAPRASGGSSYNEQFF
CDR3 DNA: TGTGCCACAGCACCTCGGGCGAGCGGGGGATCTAGCTACAATGAGCAGTTCTTC

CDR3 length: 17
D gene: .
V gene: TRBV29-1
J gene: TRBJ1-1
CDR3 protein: CSVSLRDTAVPNTEAFF
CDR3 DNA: TGCAGCGTAAGTCTCCGGGACACGGCCGTTCCGAACACTGAAGCTTTCTTT

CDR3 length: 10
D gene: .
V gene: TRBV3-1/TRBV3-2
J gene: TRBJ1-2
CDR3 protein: CASSPSGYTF
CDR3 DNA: TGTGCCAGCAGCCCTAGTGGCTACACCTTC

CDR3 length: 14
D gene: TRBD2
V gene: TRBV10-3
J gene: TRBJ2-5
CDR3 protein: CAISVGGSEKTQYF
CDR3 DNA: TGTGCCATCAGTGTAGGCGGGAGCGAGAAGACCCAGTACTTC

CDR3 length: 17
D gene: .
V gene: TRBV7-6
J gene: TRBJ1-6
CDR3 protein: CASSPSSDRRLSSPLHF
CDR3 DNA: TGTGCCAGCAGCCCCTCGAGTGATCGAAGGTTGAGCTCACCCCTCCACTTT

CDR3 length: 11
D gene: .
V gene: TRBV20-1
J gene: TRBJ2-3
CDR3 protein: CSAPTTHTQYF
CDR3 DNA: TGCAGTGCACCGACAACTCATACGCAGTATTTT

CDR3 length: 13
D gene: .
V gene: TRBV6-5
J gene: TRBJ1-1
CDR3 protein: CASSRPGPTEAFF
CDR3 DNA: TGTGCCAGCAGTCGCCCCGGGCCTACTGAAGCTTTCTTT

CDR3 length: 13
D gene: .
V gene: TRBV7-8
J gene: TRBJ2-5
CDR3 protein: CASSLLLQETQYF
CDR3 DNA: TGTGCCAGCAGCTTACTGCTGCAAGAGACCCAGTACTTC

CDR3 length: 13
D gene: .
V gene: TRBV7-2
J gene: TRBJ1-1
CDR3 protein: CASSLIGAAKWFF
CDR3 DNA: TGTGCCAGCAGCTTAATCGGGGCAGCTAAGTGGTTCTTT

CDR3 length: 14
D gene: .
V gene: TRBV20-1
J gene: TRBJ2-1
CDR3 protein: CSASRLGLPNEQFF
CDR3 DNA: TGCAGTGCTAGTAGGTTGGGACTCCCAAATGAGCAGTTCTTC